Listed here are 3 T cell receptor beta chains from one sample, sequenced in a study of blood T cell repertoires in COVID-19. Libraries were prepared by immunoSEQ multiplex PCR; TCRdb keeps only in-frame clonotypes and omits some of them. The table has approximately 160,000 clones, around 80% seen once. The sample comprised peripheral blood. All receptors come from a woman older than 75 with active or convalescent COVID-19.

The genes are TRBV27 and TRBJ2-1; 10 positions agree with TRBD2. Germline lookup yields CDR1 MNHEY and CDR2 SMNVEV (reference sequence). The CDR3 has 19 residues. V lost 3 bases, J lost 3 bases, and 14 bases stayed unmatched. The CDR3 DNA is TGTGCCAGCAGTTTCCGCCCTAAATTTAGCGGGGGGTTCTACAATGAGCAGTTCTTC. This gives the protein CASSFRPKFSGGFYNEQFF.

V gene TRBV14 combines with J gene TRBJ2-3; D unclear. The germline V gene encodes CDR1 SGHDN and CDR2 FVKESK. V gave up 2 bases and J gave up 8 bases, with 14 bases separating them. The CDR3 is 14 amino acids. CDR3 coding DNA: TGTGCCAGCAGCCAACTCTCCCTAGGTGCTACGCAGTATTTT. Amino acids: CASSQLSLGATQYF.

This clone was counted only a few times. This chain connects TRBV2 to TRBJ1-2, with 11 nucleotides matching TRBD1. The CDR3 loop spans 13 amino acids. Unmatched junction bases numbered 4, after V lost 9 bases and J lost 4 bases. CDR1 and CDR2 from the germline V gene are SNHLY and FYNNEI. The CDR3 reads CASTGQGAYGYTF. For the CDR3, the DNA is TGTGCCAGTACTGGACAGGGGGCCTATGGCTACACCTTC.